This entry describes one T cell receptor (beta chain). Its antigen remains unknown. The junction had 14 bases not matched to a gene; V was cut back by 2 bases and J by 6 bases. In germline, CDR1 is MGHDK, CDR2 SYGVNS. This CDR3 spans 18 amino acids. The data were obtained in a study of radiation and T cells in renal cell carcinoma. Study conclusions and caveats: Without pretreatment biopsies, baseline tumor clonotype presence was undetermined.

Sequencing used immunoSEQ multiplex PCR; TCRdb keeps in-frame clones, though not all of them. The table shows about 77,000 clones, with less than 90% occurring only once. As for time point: blood 4 weeks post-SBRT, at nephrectomy. Documented treatment: 15 Gy SBRT to primary tumor, nephrectomy 4 weeks later. The source was blood, collected from a patient whose treatment included radiotherapy and nephrectomy. This TCR derives from a woman in her fifties or sixties with renal cell carcinoma. This chain joins TRBV25-1 and TRBJ2-7; 12 bases agree with TRBD2. The CDR3 region is CASSEPPFASGRGGEQYF. CDR3 in DNA: TGTGCCAGCAGTGAACCCCCCTTTGCTAGCGGGAGGGGCGGCGAGCAGTACTTC.